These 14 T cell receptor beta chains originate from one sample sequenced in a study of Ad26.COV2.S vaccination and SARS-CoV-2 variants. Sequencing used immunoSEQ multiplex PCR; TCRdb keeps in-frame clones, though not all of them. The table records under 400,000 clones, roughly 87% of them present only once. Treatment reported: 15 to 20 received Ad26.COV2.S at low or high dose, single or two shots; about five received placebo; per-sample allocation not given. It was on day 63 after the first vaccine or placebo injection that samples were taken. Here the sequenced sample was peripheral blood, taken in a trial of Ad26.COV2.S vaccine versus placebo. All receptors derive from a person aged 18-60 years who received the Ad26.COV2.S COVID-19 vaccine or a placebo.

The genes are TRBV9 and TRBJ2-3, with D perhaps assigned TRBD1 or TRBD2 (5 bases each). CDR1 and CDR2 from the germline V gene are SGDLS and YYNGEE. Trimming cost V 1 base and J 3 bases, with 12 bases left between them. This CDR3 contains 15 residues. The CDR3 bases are TGTGCCAGCAGCGTACGCCAGGGAGTTACAGATACGCAGTATTTT. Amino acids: CASSVRQGVTDTQYF. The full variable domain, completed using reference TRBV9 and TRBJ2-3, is DSGVTQTPKHLITATGQRVTLRCSPRSGDLSVYWYQQSLDQGLQFLIQYYNGEERAKGNILERFSAQQFPDLHSELNLSSLELGDSALYFCASSVRQGVTDTQYFGPGTRLTVL.

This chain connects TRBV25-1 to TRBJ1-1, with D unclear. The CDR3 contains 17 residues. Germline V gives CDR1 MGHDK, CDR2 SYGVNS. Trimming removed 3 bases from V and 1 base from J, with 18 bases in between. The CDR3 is CASSDHSGGWGNTEAFF. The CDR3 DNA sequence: TGTGCCAGCAGTGATCACTCCGGCGGGTGGGGGAACACTGAAGCTTTCTTT.

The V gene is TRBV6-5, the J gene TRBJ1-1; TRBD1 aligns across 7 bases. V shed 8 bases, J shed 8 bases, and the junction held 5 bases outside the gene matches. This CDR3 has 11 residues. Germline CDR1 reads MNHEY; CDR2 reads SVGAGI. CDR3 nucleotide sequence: TGTGCCAGCGGACCAGGGGGAGAAGCTTTCTTT. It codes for CASGPGGEAFF.

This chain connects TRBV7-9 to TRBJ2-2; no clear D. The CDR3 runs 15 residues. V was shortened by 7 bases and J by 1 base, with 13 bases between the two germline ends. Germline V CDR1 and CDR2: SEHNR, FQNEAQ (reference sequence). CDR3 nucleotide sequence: TGTGCCAGCACCCCTTGGGCCAGGAACACCGGGGAGCTGTTTTTT. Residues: CASTPWARNTGELFF.

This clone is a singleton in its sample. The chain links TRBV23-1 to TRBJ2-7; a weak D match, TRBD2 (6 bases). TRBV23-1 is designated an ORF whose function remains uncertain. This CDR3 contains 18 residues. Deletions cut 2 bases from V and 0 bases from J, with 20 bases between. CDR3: CASSQPKPRGFSSYEQYF. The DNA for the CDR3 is TGCGCCAGCAGTCAACCCAAACCACGGGGGTTTAGCTCCTACGAGCAGTACTTC.

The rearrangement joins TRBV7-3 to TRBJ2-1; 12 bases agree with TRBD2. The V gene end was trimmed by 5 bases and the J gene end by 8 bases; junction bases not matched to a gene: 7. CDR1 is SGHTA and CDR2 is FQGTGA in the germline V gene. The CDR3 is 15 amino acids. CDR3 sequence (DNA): TGTGCCAGCAGCCCACTAGCGGGGGGCGTATATGAGCAGTTCTTC. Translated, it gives CASSPLAGGVYEQFF.

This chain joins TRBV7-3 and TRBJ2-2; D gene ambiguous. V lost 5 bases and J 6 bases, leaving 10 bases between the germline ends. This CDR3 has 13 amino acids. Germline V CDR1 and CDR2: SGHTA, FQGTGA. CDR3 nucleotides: TGTGCCAGCAGCCTTAGTCCCGCCGGGGAGCTGTTTTTT. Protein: CASSLSPAGELFF.

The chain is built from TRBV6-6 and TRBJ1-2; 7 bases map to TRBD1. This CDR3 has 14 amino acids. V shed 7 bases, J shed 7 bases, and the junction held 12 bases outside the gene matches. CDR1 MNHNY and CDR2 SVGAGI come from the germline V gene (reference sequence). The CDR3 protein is CASTRRDSPSGYTF. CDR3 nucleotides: TGTGCCAGCACCCGCCGGGACAGCCCTTCTGGCTACACCTTC.

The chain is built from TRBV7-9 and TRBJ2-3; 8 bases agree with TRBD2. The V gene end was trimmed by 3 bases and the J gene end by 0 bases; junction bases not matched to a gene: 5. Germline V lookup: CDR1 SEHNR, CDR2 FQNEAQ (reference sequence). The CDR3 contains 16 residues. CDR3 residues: CASSFLPGGSTDTQYF. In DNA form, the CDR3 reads TGTGCCAGCAGCTTTCTTCCGGGGGGGAGCACAGATACGCAGTATTTT.

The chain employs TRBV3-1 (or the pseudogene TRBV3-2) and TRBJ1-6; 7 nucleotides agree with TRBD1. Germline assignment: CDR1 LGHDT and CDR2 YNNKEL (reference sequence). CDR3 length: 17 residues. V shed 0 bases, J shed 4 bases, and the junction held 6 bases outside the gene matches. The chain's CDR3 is CASSQDYGTVYNSPLHF. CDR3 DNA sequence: TGTGCCAGCAGCCAAGATTATGGGACAGTTTATAATTCACCCCTCCACTTT.

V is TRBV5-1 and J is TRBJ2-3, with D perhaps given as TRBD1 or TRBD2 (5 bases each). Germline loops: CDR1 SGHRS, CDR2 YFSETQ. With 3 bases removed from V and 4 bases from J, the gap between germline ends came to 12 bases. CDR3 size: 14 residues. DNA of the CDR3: TGCGCCAGCAGCTCTGGGACGCAGTCAGATACGCAGTATTTT. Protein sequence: CASSSGTQSDTQYF.

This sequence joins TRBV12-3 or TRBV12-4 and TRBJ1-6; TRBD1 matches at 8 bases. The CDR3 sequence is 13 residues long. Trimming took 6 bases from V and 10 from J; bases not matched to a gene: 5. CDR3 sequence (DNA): TGTGCCAGCAGCAGGGACAGGCGGTCACCCCTCCACTTT. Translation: CASSRDRRSPLHF.

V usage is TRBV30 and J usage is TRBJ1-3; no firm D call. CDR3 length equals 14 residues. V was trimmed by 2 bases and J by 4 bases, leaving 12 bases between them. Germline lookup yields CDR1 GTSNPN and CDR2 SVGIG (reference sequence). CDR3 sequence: CAWSRDIVGNTIYF. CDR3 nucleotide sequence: TGTGCCTGGAGTCGAGACATCGTAGGAAACACCATATATTTT.

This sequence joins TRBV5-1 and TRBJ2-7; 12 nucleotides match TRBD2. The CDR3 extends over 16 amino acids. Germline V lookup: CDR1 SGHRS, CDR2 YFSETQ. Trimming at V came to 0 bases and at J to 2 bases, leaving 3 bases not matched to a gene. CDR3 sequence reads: CASSLALAGGPYEQYF. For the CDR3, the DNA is TGCGCCAGCAGCTTGGCACTAGCGGGGGGCCCCTACGAGCAGTACTTC.